This is a list of T cell receptor beta chains from one sample in a study of T cell responses to AZD1222 COVID-19 vaccine. TCRdb's copy holds only in-frame clones and misses some; the assay was immunoSEQ multiplex PCR. The table lists roughly 120,000 clones, 92% of them singletons. The sample consisted of peripheral blood, taken on day 0 of AZD1222 vaccination. These receptors originate from an adult in good health. CDR3s include the opening cysteine and the closing phenylalanine or tryptophan. A D gene is named only where the DNA matches it firmly. The size field is filled for only some rows; it gives once, few, many or a size class.

v_gene	abundance	j_gene	d_gene	CDR3aa	CDR3nt
TRBV19	NA	TRBJ2-6	NA	CASTTSGANVLTF	TGTGCCAGTACAACCTCTGGGGCCAACGTCCTGACTTTC
TRBV9	NA	TRBJ1-2	NA	CASSGRGGYTF	TGTGCCAGCAGCGGGCGGGGCGGCTACACCTTC
TRBV4-3	NA	TRBJ2-3	TRBD2	CASSRRTSLGTDTQYF	TGCGCCAGCAGCCGCCGGACTAGTTTGGGCACAGATACGCAGTATTTT
TRBV7-2	NA	TRBJ2-2	TRBD1	CASSPHGTGGDGELFF	TGTGCCAGCAGCCCCCACGGGACAGGGGGGGACGGGGAGCTGTTTTTT
TRBV27	NA	TRBJ2-1	TRBD2	CASSFLAGAYGDEQFF	TGTGCCAGCAGTTTTCTAGCGGGAGCGTACGGGGATGAGCAGTTCTTC
TRBV7-9	NA	TRBJ2-7	NA	CASSLVATGDSYEQYF	TGTGCCAGCAGCTTAGTCGCGACAGGCGACTCCTACGAGCAGTACTTC
TRBV6-2/TRBV6-3	once	TRBJ2-5	NA	CASSYSLGANQETQYF	TGTGCCAGCAGTTACAGCTTGGGGGCCAACCAAGAGACCCAGTACTTC
TRBV21-1	NA	TRBJ2-6	NA	CASSRDRASGANVLTF	TGTGCCAGCAGCCGGGACAGGGCCTCTGGGGCCAACGTCCTGACTTTC
TRBV19	NA	TRBJ2-7	TRBD1	CASSFGQGQGEQYF	TGTGCCAGTAGTTTCGGACAGGGCCAGGGCGAGCAGTACTTC
TRBV4-1	NA	TRBJ2-7	TRBD1	CASSQGGQGLYEQYF	TGCGCCAGCAGCCAAGGAGGACAGGGATTGTACGAGCAGTACTTC
TRBV5-1	NA	TRBJ2-2	NA	CASSLQGSGELFF	TGCGCCAGCAGCCTACAGGGTTCCGGGGAGCTGTTTTTT
TRBV6-2/TRBV6-3	NA	TRBJ1-4	TRBD1	CASSIRDSREKLFF	TGTGCCAGCAGTATCCGGGACAGCCGTGAAAAACTGTTTTTT
TRBV10-3	NA	TRBJ1-1	NA	CAISVGPGETEAFF	TGTGCCATCAGTGTTGGGCCTGGAGAAACTGAAGCTTTCTTT
TRBV7-2	NA	TRBJ1-6	TRBD1	CASSPTGGSYNSPLHF	TGTGCCAGCAGCCCGACAGGGGGCTCCTATAATTCACCCCTCCACTTT
TRBV10-3	NA	TRBJ1-5	NA	CATQHEASGQPQHF	TGTGCCACCCAACATGAGGCGAGTGGTCAGCCCCAGCATTTT
TRBV19	NA	TRBJ1-5	NA	CASTFGVNQPQHF	TGTGCCAGTACTTTTGGGGTAAATCAGCCCCAGCATTTT
TRBV4-1	NA	TRBJ2-7	TRBD1	CASSQERRRGPTYEQYF	TGCGCCAGCAGCCAAGAAAGGCGCAGGGGGCCCACCTACGAGCAGTACTTC
TRBV9	NA	TRBJ2-2	TRBD2	CASSVGPGGYTGELFF	TGTGCCAGCAGCGTAGGGCCGGGAGGGTACACCGGGGAGCTGTTTTTT
TRBV21-1	NA	TRBJ1-1	NA	CASSRELMAEAFF	TGTGCCAGCAGCAGAGAGCTTATGGCTGAAGCTTTCTTT
TRBV4-1	NA	TRBJ2-1	NA	CASSQGSYNEQFF	TGCGCCAGCAGCCAAGGAAGCTACAATGAGCAGTTCTTC
TRBV28	NA	TRBJ1-5	NA	CASSTSRVARMRQPQHF	TGTGCCAGCAGTACATCCCGTGTGGCCAGGATGAGACAGCCCCAGCATTTT
TRBV9	NA	TRBJ1-6	NA	CASSGGNSPLHF	TGTGCCAGCAGTGGGGGTAATTCACCCCTCCACTTT
TRBV20-1	NA	TRBJ2-1	NA	CSASGRAGTNEQFF	TGCAGTGCTAGTGGGCGCGCCGGGACCAATGAGCAGTTCTTC
TRBV4-3	NA	TRBJ2-7	NA	CASSQESGDEQYF	TGCGCCAGCAGCCAAGAATCCGGGGACGAGCAGTACTTC
TRBV27	NA	TRBJ1-2	NA	CASSTYRAPNYGYTF	TGTGCCAGCAGTACATACAGGGCTCCTAACTATGGCTACACCTTC
TRBV24-1	NA	TRBJ1-1	NA	CATSVPGPQNTEAFF	TGTGCCACCAGTGTTCCCGGGCCTCAGAACACTGAAGCTTTCTTT
TRBV12-3/TRBV12-4	few	TRBJ2-3	NA	CASSEGDTDTQYF	TGTGCCAGCAGTGAGGGTGACACAGATACGCAGTATTTT
TRBV30	NA	TRBJ2-1	NA	CAWSVLGNEQFF	TGTGCCTGGAGTGTACTAGGAAATGAGCAGTTCTTC
TRBV7-9	NA	TRBJ2-1	TRBD2	CAKNLRSGGIYNEQFF	TGTGCCAAAAACCTTAGAAGCGGGGGGATATACAATGAGCAGTTCTTC
TRBV5-4	NA	TRBJ1-4	NA	CASSRSGRRLFF	TGTGCCAGCAGCCGCTCGGGGAGAAGGCTGTTTTTT
TRBV7-9	NA	TRBJ2-1	TRBD2	CASSSGTSAFNEQFF	TGTGCCAGCAGCTCCGGGACTAGCGCGTTCAATGAGCAGTTCTTC
TRBV19	NA	TRBJ1-3	NA	CASSQNTIYF	TGTGCCAGTAGCCAAAACACCATATATTTT
TRBV6-5	NA	TRBJ1-2	TRBD1	CASSYSGDSAYGYTF	TGTGCCAGCAGTTACTCAGGGGACAGCGCCTATGGCTACACCTTC
TRBV28	once	TRBJ1-1	NA	CASSSTRAQNTEAFF	TGTGCCAGCAGTTCCACCAGGGCCCAGAACACTGAAGCTTTCTTT
TRBV29-1	NA	TRBJ1-4	NA	CSATGPSNEKLFF	TGCAGCGCTACAGGGCCGTCTAATGAAAAACTGTTTTTT
TRBV7-2	NA	TRBJ2-5	TRBD1	CASSQRTGETQYF	TGTGCCAGCAGCCAACGGACAGGAGAGACCCAGTACTTC
TRBV19	NA	TRBJ2-7	TRBD2	CASSIWGGEQYF	TGTGCCAGTAGCATCTGGGGGGGCGAGCAGTACTTC
TRBV11-2	NA	TRBJ1-3	NA	CASSLGNTIYF	TGTGCCAGCAGCTTGGGGAACACCATATATTTT
TRBV28	NA	TRBJ2-3	NA	CASSPHEGSSTDTQYF	TGTGCCAGCAGCCCTCATGAGGGGTCTAGCACAGATACGCAGTATTTT
TRBV29-1	NA	TRBJ2-7	NA	CSVEGEEGSYEQYF	TGCAGCGTTGAAGGCGAGGAGGGCTCCTACGAGCAGTACTTC
TRBV2	NA	TRBJ1-5	NA	CASSEGHSNQPQHF	TGTGCCAGCAGTGAAGGCCATAGCAATCAGCCCCAGCATTTT
TRBV27	NA	TRBJ1-5	TRBD1	CASAGTGGLQPQHF	TGTGCCAGTGCTGGGACAGGGGGCCTTCAGCCCCAGCATTTT
TRBV4-1	NA	TRBJ2-7	TRBD2	CASSFIAGVSYEQYF	TGCGCCAGCAGCTTCATAGCGGGAGTATCCTACGAGCAGTACTTC
TRBV10-3	NA	TRBJ1-1	NA	CAIRGSGVEAFF	TGTGCCATCAGGGGGTCAGGAGTTGAAGCTTTCTTT
TRBV7-9	NA	TRBJ2-1	NA	CASSLAGDVNEQFF	TGTGCCAGCAGCTTAGCGGGAGACGTGAATGAGCAGTTCTTC
TRBV6-5	NA	TRBJ2-1	NA	CASSLFLEPYNEQFF	TGTGCCAGCAGCCTTTTCCTAGAGCCCTACAATGAGCAGTTCTTC
TRBV5-4	NA	TRBJ1-1	TRBD1	CASSLRNRGIITEAFF	TGTGCCAGCAGCTTGAGGAACAGGGGAATCATCACTGAAGCTTTCTTT
TRBV28	NA	TRBJ1-5	TRBD1	CASSLVLGQATRNQPQHF	TGTGCCAGCAGTTTAGTCCTCGGACAGGCCACACGCAATCAGCCCCAGCATTTT